What follows describes a single T cell receptor beta chain. Per the germline V gene, CDR1 is KGHSH and CDR2 is LQKENI. Losses at the gene ends were 5 bases for V and 0 bases for J; bases not matched to a gene: 3. The CDR3 sequence is 14 residues long. As originally analysed: By means of reference gene primer amplification, nucleated cell counts were estimated. Measured with immunoSEQ multiplex PCR; TCRdb has only the in-frame clones, and not every one. Clone size and V and J calls were adopted from that table, with D and trimming inferred from the DNA. This repertoire shows 250,000 to 350,000 clones, about 90% found once; its top ten account for approximately 10%. The data stem from a study of blood T cell repertoires in COVID-19. Study-level information: Spain, Italy and the United States supplied samples that represented acute and convalescent COVID-19.

The specimen was peripheral blood. The sequence was obtained from a woman in her twenties or thirties with COVID-19, enrolled during active disease. The chain links TRBV18 to TRBJ2-5, with 7 bases matching TRBD1. CDR3 region: CASSSGQNQETQYF. CDR3 coding DNA: TGTGCCAGCTCATCGGGACAGAACCAAGAGACCCAGTACTTC.